A selection of T cell receptor beta chains follows, all from one sample in a study of blood T cell repertoires in COVID-19. Clones were read by immunoSEQ multiplex PCR, and TCRdb kept only the in-frame ones, dropping some. The data hold 270,000 or so clones, with around 93% observed a single time. Sequencing was done on a sample of PBMCs or T cells enriched from blood (not recorded which). These receptors were taken from a man aged 40-50 years who had been exposed to COVID-19. CDR3s include the opening cysteine and the closing phenylalanine or tryptophan.

J gene | V gene | CDR3 protein
TRBJ1-5 | TRBV30 | CAWSVGGPNQPQHF
TRBJ1-3 | TRBV30 | CAAKGVRHLSGNTIYF
TRBJ1-5 | TRBV2 | CASSGTAYSNQPQHF
TRBJ1-4 | TRBV30 | CAWSRDSNEKLFF
TRBJ2-1 | TRBV6-5 | CASSPPGQGHNEQFF
TRBJ1-5 | TRBV7-9 | CASSLGFSRDQPQHF
TRBJ2-2 | TRBV29-1 | CSVPGGTGELFF
TRBJ1-6 | TRBV27 | CASSFYEKGNSPLHF
TRBJ1-1 | TRBV19 | CASSYRGTEAFF
TRBJ1-3 | TRBV30 | CAWMGALGNTIYF
TRBJ1-2 | TRBV5-5 | CASSPERGGRGYTF
TRBJ1-5 | TRBV15 | CATSRAGVSHEPQHF
TRBJ2-5 | TRBV5-3 | CARSLVEKLQETQYF
TRBJ2-3 | TRBV5-8 | CASSFIADTQYF
TRBJ2-1 | TRBV24-1 | CATSDPSGRAANEQFF
TRBJ2-1 | TRBV3-1/TRBV3-2 | CASSHIAGVSNEQFF
TRBJ2-7 | TRBV4-2 | CASSGSWDSSSRDF
TRBJ2-2 | TRBV4-1 | CASSQEAEGITGELFF
TRBJ2-1 | TRBV19 | CASSIGLLENEQFF
TRBJ2-7 | TRBV24-1 | CATSDPVTGEQYF
TRBJ2-1 | TRBV4-2 | CASSQGQGYYNEQFF
TRBJ1-1 | TRBV7-9 | CASSLQGEAFF
TRBJ1-5 | TRBV19 | CASSIQPRNQPQHF